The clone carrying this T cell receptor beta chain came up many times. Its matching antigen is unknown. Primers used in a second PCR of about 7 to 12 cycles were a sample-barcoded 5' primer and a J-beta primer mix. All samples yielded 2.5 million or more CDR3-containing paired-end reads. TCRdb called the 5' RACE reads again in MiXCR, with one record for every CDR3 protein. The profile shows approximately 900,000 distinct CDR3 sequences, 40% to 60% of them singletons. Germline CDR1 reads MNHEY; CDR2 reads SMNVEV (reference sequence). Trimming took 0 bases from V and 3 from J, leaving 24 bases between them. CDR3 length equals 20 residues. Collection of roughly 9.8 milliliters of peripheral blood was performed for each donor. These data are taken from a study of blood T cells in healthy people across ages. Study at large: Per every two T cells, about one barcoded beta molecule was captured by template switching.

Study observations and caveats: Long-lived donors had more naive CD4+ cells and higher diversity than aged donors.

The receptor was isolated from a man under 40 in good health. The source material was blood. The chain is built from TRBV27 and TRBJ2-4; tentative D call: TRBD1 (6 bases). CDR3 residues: CASSLSGLQGIGFDKNIQYF. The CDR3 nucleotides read TGTGCCAGCAGTTTATCGGGTTTACAGGGAATAGGGTTTGACAAAAACATTCAGTACTTC.